The 6 T cell receptor beta chains below all came from one sample that was sequenced in a study of blood T cell repertoires in COVID-19. Repertoires were generated with immunoSEQ multiplex PCR, while TCRdb's copy carries only in-frame clones and drops some. The sample lists roughly 120,000 clones, approximately 85% seen once, with 5% to 6.5% in the top ten. The specimen sequenced was peripheral blood. These receptors all stem from a human donor in a cohort sampled during active COVID-19.

The rearrangement joins TRBV30 to TRBJ1-4, with D unresolved. V was cut by 5 bases and J by 6 bases, with 16 bases left in between. Germline CDR1 GTSNPN, CDR2 SVGIG (reference sequence). The CDR3 has 14 amino acids. CDR3 amino acids: CAWGSGGRDEKLFF. CDR3 nucleotides: TGTGCCTGGGGGTCCGGAGGGAGGGATGAAAAACTGTTTTTT.

V usage is TRBV5-1 and J usage is TRBJ2-4, with 8 bases matching TRBD1. The CDR3 has 15 amino acids. Trimming removed 0 bases from V and 6 bases from J; junction bases left unmatched: 5. Looked up from germline, CDR1 is SGHRS and CDR2 is YFSETQ. In DNA form, the CDR3 reads TGCGCCAGCAGCTTGGGTCAGGGGGCAGGAAACATTCAGTACTTC. It is translated as CASSLGQGAGNIQYF.

V usage is TRBV24-1 and J usage is TRBJ1-3; 7 bases align to TRBD1. This CDR3 is 15 amino acids long. The V gene end was trimmed by 2 bases and the J gene end by 3 bases; junction bases not matched to a gene: 3. CDR1 and CDR2 (germline): KGHDR, SFDVKD. CDR3: CATSDSGTVGNTIYF. As DNA, the CDR3 is TGTGCCACCAGTGATTCCGGGACAGTTGGAAACACCATATATTTT.

J is TRBJ1-1 and V is TRBV14, with TRBD1 as a possible D gene (5 bases). CDR1 and CDR2 from the germline V gene are SGHDN and FVKESK. The CDR3 is made up of 14 amino acids. With 2 bases removed from V and 2 bases from J, the gap between germline ends came to 9 bases. DNA for the CDR3: TGTGCCAGCAGCCAATATAGGGGAAACACTGAAGCTTTCTTT. Translating it yields CASSQYRGNTEAFF.

This clone was detected a few times. This chain joins TRBV7-2 and TRBJ2-7; D is possibly TRBD2 (5 bases). This CDR3 contains 16 residues. The ends were cut back, 3 bases at V and 3 bases at J, with 18 bases in the middle. Germline V gene lookup returns CDR1 SGHTA and CDR2 FQGNSA. CDR3 nucleotides: TGTGCCAGCAGCTTCCTGGGCAACCAGCGGAGCTACGAGCAGTACTTC. It codes for CASSFLGNQRSYEQYF.

V is TRBV7-9 and J is TRBJ2-7, with 10 bases aligning to TRBD2. Looked up from germline, CDR1 is SEHNR and CDR2 is FQNEAQ (reference sequence). The CDR3 is made up of 15 amino acids. V dropped 1 base and J dropped 6; count of bases not matched to a gene: 6. For the CDR3, the DNA is TGTGCCAGCAGCTTAGAGGGTAGCGGGAGGAGCGAGCAGTACTTC. Residues: CASSLEGSGRSEQYF. The complete variable domain, with remaining parts taken from reference TRBV7-9 and TRBJ2-7, reads DTGVSQNPRHKITKRGQNVTFRCDPISEHNRLYWYRQTLGQGPEFLTYFQNEAQLEKSRLLSDRFSAERPKGSFSTLEIQRTEQGDSAMYLCASSLEGSGRSEQYFGPGTRLTVT.